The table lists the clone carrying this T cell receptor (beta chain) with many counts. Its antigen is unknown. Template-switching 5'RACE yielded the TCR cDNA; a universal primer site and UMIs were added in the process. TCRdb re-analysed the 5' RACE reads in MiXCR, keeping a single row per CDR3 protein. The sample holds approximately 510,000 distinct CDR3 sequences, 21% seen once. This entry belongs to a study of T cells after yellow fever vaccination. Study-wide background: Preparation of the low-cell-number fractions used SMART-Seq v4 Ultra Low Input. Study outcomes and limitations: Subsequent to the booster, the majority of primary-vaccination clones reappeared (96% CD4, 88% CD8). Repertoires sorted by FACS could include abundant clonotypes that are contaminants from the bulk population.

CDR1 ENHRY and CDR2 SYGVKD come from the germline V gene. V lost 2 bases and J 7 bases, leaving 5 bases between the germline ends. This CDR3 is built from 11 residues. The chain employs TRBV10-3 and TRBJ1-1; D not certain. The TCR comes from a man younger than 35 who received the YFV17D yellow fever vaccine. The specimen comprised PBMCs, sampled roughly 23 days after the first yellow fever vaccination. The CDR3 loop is CAISEGGEAFF. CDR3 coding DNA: TGTGCCATCAGTGAGGGAGGTGAAGCTTTCTTT.